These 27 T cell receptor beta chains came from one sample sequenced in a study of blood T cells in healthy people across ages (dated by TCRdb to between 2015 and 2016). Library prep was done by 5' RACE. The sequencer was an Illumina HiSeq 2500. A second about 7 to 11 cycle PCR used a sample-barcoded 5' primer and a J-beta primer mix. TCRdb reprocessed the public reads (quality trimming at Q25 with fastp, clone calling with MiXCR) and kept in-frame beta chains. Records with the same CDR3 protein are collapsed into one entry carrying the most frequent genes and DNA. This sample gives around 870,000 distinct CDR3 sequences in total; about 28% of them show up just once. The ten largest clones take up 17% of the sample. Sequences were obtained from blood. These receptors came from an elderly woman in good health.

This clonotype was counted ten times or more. The CDR3 here is CASSYYRDMANYGYTF. The CDR3 DNA sequence: TGTGCCAGCAGTTACTACCGGGACATGGCTAACTATGGCTACACCTTC. The chain combines TRBV6-6 with TRBJ1-2, with D possibly TRBD1 on 6 matching bases. V was clipped by 1 base and J by 0 bases, with 12 bases between them. Germline lookup yields CDR1 MNHNY and CDR2 SVGAGI (reference sequence). CDR3 length: 16 residues.

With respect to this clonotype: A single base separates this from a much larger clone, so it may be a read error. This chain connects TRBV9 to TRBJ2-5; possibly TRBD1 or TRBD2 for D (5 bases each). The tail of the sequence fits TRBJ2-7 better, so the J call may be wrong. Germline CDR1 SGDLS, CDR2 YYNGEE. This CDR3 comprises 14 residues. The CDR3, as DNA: TGTGCCGGCAGCGTAGTGGCAGGGAGCTACGAGCAGTACTTC. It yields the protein CAGSVVAGSYEQYF.

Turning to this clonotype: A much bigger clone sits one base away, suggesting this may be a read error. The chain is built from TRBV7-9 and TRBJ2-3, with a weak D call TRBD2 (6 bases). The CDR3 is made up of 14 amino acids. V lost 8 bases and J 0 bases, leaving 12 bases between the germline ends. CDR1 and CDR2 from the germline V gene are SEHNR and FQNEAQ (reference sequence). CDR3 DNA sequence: TGTGCCAGCCTAGCGAGGAGGAGCACAGATACGCAGTATTTT. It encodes CASLARRSTDTQYF.

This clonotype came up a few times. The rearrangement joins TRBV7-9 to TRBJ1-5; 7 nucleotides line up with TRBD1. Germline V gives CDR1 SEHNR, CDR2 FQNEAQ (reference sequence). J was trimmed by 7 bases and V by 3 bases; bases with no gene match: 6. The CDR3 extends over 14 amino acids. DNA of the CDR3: TGTGCCAGCAGCTTGGGAGGGGGCGAGCAGCCCCAGCATTTT. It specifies CASSLGGGEQPQHF.

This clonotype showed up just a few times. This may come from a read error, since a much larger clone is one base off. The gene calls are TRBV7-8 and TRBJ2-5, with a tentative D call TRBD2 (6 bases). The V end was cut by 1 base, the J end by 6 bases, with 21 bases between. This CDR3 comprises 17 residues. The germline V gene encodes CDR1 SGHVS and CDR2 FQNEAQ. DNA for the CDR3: TGTGCCAGCAGCTTAGTTCTGGCTAGCGACCTCCGTAAGACCCAGTACTTC. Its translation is CASSLVLASDLRKTQYF.

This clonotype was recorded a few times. CDR3 amino acids: CASTVQLNTEAFF. Written as DNA, the CDR3 is TGCGCCAGCACCGTTCAGTTGAACACTGAAGCTTTCTTT. The chain recombines TRBV10-2 with TRBJ1-1; D call uncertain. The CDR3 runs to 13 residues. V lost 7 bases and J 0 bases, leaving 9 bases between the germline ends. The germline gives CDR1 WSHSY, CDR2 SAAADI.

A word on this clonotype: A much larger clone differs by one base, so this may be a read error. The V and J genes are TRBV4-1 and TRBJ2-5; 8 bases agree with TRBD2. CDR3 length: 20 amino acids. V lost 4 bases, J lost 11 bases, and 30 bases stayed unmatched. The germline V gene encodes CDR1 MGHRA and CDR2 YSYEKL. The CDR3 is CASSPRLTAGKRGTNNEQYF. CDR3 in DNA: TGCGCCAGCAGCCCCCGCCTCACGGCCGGAAAGCGGGGGACTAACAATGAGCAGTACTTC.

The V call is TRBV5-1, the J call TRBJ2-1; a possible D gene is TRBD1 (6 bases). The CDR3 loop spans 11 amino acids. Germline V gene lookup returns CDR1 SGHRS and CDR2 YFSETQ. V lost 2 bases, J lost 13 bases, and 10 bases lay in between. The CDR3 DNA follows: TGCGCCAGCAGCTTAAACAGGGCACAGTTCTTC. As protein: CASSLNRAQFF.

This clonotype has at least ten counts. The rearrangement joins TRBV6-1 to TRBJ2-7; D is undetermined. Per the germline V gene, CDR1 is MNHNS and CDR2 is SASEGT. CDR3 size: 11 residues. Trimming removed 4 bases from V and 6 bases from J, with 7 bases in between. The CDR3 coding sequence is TGTGCCAGCAGTGTAAGGCGCGAGCAGTACTTC. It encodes CASSVRREQYF.

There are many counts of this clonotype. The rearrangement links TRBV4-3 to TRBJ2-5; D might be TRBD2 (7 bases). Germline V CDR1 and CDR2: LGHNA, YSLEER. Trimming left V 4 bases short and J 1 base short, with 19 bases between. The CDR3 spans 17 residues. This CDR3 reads CASSPRGGALPQETQYF. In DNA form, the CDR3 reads TGCGCCAGCAGCCCAAGGGGGGGTGCTCTACCCCAAGAGACCCAGTACTTC.

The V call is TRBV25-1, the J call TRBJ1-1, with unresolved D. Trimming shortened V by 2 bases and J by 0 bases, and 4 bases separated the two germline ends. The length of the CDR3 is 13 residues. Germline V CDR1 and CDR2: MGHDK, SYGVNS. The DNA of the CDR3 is TGTGCCAGCAGTGAACGTCTGAACACTGAAGCTTTCTTT. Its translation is CASSERLNTEAFF.

CDR3 nucleotide sequence: TGCGCCAGCAGCCCTGACAGGGGGCTGACCTACGAGCAGTACTTC. This translates into CASSPDRGLTYEQYF. The rearrangement joins TRBV5-1 to TRBJ2-4, with 10 bases aligning to TRBD1. The J call may be in error: the DNA end matches TRBJ2-7 better. This CDR3 has 15 residues. Germline CDR1 reads SGHRS; CDR2 reads YFSETQ.

The CDR3 sequence is CAISADRGDTQYF. CDR3 DNA sequence: TGTGCCATCAGCGCGGACAGGGGAGATACGCAGTATTTT. The rearrangement links TRBV10-3 to TRBJ2-3, with TRBD1 matching 9 bases. CDR3 length: 13 residues. The germline gives CDR1 ENHRY, CDR2 SYGVKD. With V trimmed by 6 bases and J by 5 bases, 3 bases remained unmatched.

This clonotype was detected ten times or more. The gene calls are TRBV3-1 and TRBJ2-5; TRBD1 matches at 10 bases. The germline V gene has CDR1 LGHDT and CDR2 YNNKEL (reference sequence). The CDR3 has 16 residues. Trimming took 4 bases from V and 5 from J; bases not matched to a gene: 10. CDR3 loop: CASSLAGQGLGETQYF. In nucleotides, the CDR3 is TGTGCCAGCAGCCTCGCGGGACAGGGGTTGGGGGAGACCCAGTACTTC.

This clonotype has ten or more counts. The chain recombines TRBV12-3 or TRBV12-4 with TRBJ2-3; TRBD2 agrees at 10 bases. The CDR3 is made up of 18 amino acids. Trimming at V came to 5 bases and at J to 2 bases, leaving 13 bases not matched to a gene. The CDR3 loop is CASSHRTSGPGITDTQYF. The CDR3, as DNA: TGTGCCAGCAGTCATAGGACTAGCGGACCCGGAATCACAGATACGCAGTATTTT.

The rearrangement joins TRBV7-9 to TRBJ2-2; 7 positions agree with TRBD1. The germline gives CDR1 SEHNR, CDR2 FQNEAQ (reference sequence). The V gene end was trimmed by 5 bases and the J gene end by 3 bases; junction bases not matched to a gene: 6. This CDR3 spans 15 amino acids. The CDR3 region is CASSPDRFHTGELFF. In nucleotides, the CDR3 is TGTGCCAGCAGCCCGGACAGGTTTCACACCGGGGAGCTGTTTTTT. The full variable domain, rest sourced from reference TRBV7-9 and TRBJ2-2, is DTGVSQNPRHKITKRGQNVTFRCDPISEHNRLYWYRQTLGQGPEFLTYFQNEAQLEKSRLLSDRFSAERPKGSFSTLEIQRTEQGDSAMYLCASSPDRFHTGELFFGEGSRLTVL.

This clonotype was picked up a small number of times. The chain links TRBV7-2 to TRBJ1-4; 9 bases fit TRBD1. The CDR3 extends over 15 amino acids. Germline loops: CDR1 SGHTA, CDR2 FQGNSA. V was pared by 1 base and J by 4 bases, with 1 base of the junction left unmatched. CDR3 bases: TGTGCCAGCAGCTTAGAGGGACAGGGTAATGAAAAACTGTTTTTT. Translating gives CASSLEGQGNEKLFF.

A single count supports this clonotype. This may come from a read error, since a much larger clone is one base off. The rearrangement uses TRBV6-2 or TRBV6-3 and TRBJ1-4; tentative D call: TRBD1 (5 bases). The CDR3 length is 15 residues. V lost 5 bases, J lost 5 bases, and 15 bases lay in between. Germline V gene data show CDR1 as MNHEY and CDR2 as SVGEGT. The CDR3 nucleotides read TGTGCCAGCAGTCACCAATCGGGACGGAATGAAAAACTGTTTTTT. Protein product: CASSHQSGRNEKLFF.

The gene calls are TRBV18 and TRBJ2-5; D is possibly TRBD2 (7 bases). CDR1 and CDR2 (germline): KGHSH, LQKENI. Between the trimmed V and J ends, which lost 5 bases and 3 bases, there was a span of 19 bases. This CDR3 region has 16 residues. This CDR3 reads CASSSRRGGAEETQYF. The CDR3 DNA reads TGTGCCAGCTCATCGAGGAGGGGGGGCGCAGAAGAGACCCAGTACTTC.

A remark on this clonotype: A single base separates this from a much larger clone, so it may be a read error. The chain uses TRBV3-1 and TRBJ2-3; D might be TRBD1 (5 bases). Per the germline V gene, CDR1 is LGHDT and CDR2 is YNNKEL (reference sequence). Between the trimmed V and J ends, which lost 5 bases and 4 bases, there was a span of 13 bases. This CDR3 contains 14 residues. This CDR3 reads CASSSSRAPDTQYF. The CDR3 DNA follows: TGTGCCAGCAGCTCAAGCAGGGCCCCAGATACGCAGTATTTT.

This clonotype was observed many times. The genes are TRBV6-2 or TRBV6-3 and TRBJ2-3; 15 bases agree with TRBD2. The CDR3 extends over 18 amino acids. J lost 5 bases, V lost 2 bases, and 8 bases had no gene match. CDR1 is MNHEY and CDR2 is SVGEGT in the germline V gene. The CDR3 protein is CASSYTGLAGGHQDTQYF. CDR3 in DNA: TGTGCCAGCAGTTACACTGGACTAGCGGGGGGGCATCAAGATACGCAGTATTTT.

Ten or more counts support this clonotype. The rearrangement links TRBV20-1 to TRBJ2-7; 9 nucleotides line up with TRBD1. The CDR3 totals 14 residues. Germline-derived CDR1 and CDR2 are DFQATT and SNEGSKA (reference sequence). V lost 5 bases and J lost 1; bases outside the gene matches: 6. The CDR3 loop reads CSAAGTGLSYEQYF. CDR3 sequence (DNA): TGCAGTGCTGCCGGGACAGGGCTTTCCTACGAGCAGTACTTC.

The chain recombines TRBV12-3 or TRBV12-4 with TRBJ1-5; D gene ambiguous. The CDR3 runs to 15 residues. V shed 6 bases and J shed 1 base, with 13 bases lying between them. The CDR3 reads CASSRDGVSNQPQHF. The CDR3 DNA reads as TGTGCCAGCAGCCGAGATGGGGTGAGCAATCAGCCCCAGCATTTT.

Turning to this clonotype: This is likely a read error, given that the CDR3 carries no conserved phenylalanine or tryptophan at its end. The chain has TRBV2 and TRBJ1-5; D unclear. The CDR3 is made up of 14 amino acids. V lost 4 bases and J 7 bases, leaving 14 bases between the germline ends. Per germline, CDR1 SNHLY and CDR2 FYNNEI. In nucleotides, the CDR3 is TGTGCCAGCAGTGTACGTAAGGGATCACAGCCCCAGCATGTT. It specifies CASSVRKGSQPQHV.

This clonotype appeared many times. The CDR3, as DNA: TGCGCCAGCAGTGACCCCAGGACAGGGTCTGAAAAACTGTTTTTT. Translation: CASSDPRTGSEKLFF. This sequence joins TRBV10-2 and TRBJ1-4, with 8 nucleotides matching TRBD1. CDR1 is WSHSY and CDR2 is SAAADI in the germline V gene. J gave up 7 bases and V 3 bases, and 7 bases lay outside the gene matches. This CDR3 contains 15 residues.

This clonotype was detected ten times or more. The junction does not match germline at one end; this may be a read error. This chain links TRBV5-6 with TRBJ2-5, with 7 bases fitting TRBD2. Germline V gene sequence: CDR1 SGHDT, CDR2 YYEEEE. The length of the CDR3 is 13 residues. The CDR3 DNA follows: TGCGCCAGCAACTCGGGGGGCCAAGAGACCCAGTACTTC. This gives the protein CASNSGGQETQYF.

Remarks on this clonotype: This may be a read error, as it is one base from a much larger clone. The CDR3 loop reads CATSRDGFNGQYF. DNA for the CDR3: TGTGCCACCAGCAGAGATGGATTTAACGGGCAGTACTTC. The gene calls are TRBV15 and TRBJ2-7; D is uncertain. The V gene's germline CDR1 is LNHNV and CDR2 YYDKDF (reference sequence). V was shortened by 0 bases and J by 9 bases, with 12 bases between the two germline ends. This CDR3 comprises 13 residues.